Below, 3 T cell receptor beta chains from the same sample are listed, as sequenced in a study of control samples from healthy donors and cancer patients. Repertoires were generated with immunoSEQ multiplex PCR, while TCRdb's copy carries only in-frame clones and drops some. Of approximately 100,000 clones in the sample, around 89% were seen once. The source material was blood. The receptors were sampled from a man between 25 and 39 years old in good health.

Ten or more counts support this clone. The chain combines TRBV30 with TRBJ1-5; TRBD1 might be the D (6 bases). V gave up 0 bases and J gave up 7 bases, with 16 bases separating them. CDR3 length: 15 amino acids. Germline CDR1 reads GTSNPN; CDR2 reads SVGIG (reference sequence). CDR3 in DNA: TGTGCCTGGAGTGTACGGAGTGGAGGGGGACAGCCCCAGCATTTT. This sequence encodes CAWSVRSGGGQPQHF.

This chain connects TRBV7-2 to TRBJ2-6; maybe TRBD1 (5 bases). The CDR3 has 16 amino acids. Germline lookup yields CDR1 SGHTA and CDR2 FQGNSA. Trimming removed 2 bases from V and 1 base from J, with 9 bases in between. The CDR3 DNA reads TGTGCCAGCAGCTTAATGGGGCGGTCTGGGGCCAACGTCCTGACTTTC. Translated: CASSLMGRSGANVLTF.

The chain is built from TRBV5-6 and TRBJ1-6; D gene ambiguous. The germline V gene encodes CDR1 SGHDT and CDR2 YYEEEE. V was clipped by 4 bases and J by 5 bases, with 7 bases between them. The CDR3 totals 13 residues. The CDR3 DNA is TGTGCCAGCAGCCCCCGAGATAATTCACCCCTCCACTTT. This encodes CASSPRDNSPLHF.